The next 10 T cell receptor beta chains were all read from a single sample in a study of blood T cell repertoires in COVID-19. Only in-frame clones appear in the TCRdb table, and some are missing; sequencing was by immunoSEQ multiplex PCR. The table includes 100,000 to 120,000 clones, 80% to 90% detected once. The sample comprised peripheral blood. These receptors were collected from a woman in her 70s with acute or convalescent COVID-19.

The chain combines TRBV19 with TRBJ1-1; 9 positions agree with TRBD1. The CDR3 is 13 residues long. The germline CDR1 and CDR2 sequences are LNHDA and SQIVND (reference sequence). V shed 7 bases and J 7 bases; nucleotides not matched to a gene: 7. In DNA form, the CDR3 reads TGTGCCAGTACTCTATGGGGACAGGGTGAAGCTTTCTTT. This translates into CASTLWGQGEAFF.

The V call is TRBV6-5, the J call TRBJ1-1; 11 nucleotides match TRBD1. The germline V gene encodes CDR1 MNHEY and CDR2 SVGAGI. J gave up 4 bases and V 6 bases, and 4 bases lay outside the gene matches. This CDR3 has 14 amino acids. CDR3 sequence reads: CASRSGQGATEAFF. CDR3 DNA: TGTGCCAGCAGATCCGGACAGGGGGCCACTGAAGCTTTCTTT.

V gene TRBV6-5 combines with J gene TRBJ2-2; the match to TRBD2 covers 9 bases. This CDR3 region has 14 residues. Germline V gene data show CDR1 as MNHEY and CDR2 as SVGAGI. The V gene end was trimmed by 4 bases and the J gene end by 6 bases; junction bases not matched to a gene: 3. Here the CDR3 reads CASSWTSASGELFF. For the CDR3, the DNA is TGTGCCAGCAGTTGGACTAGCGCATCCGGGGAGCTGTTTTTT.

This chain uses TRBV10-3 with TRBJ2-7, with D possibly being TRBD2 (6 bases). Germline CDR1 is ENHRY and CDR2 is SYGVKD. The CDR3 length is 12 residues. Trimming pared 3 bases from V and 3 bases from J, leaving 6 bases between. The CDR3 spells CAISDGGYEQYF. CDR3 in DNA: TGTGCCATCAGTGACGGGGGCTACGAGCAGTACTTC.

The chain uses TRBV27 and TRBJ2-7, with a tentative D call TRBD2 (6 bases). CDR1 MNHEY and CDR2 SMNVEV come from the germline V gene (reference sequence). This CDR3 spans 14 amino acids. The V end was cut by 1 base, the J end by 2 bases, with 9 bases between. CDR3 coding DNA: TGTGCCAGCAGTTTATATGGGACTCCCTACGAGCAGTACTTC. Translation gives CASSLYGTPYEQYF.

The chain recombines TRBV23-1 with TRBJ2-7; the match to TRBD1 covers 8 bases. TRBV23-1 has ORF status, its function being uncertain. The CDR3 length is 15 residues. The trim removed 2 bases at V and 3 bases at J, leaving 6 bases unmatched. This CDR3 is CASSQRGGQGYEQYF. The DNA for the CDR3 is TGCGCCAGCAGTCAACGGGGAGGACAGGGCTACGAGCAGTACTTC.

The CDR3 loop reads CASSPSTDRPNGYTF. The CDR3 DNA sequence: TGTGCCAGCAGCCCCTCTACTGACAGGCCCAATGGCTACACCTTC. The genes are TRBV6-6 and TRBJ1-2; D is perhaps TRBD1 (6 bases). Trimming left V 6 bases short and J 6 bases short, with 20 bases between. This CDR3 has 15 residues. CDR1 and CDR2 from the germline V gene are MNHNY and SVGAGI (reference sequence).

This clone was recorded only once. The V gene is TRBV6-6, the J gene TRBJ2-2; 7 bases line up with TRBD1. Germline V CDR1 and CDR2: MNHNY, SVGAGI (reference sequence). The CDR3 extends over 15 amino acids. Trimming took 11 bases from V and 0 from J; bases not matched to a gene: 9. The CDR3 reads CASSRGQPNTGELFF. For the CDR3, the DNA is TGTGCCTCCTCAAGGGGACAGCCGAACACCGGGGAGCTGTTTTTT.

The V gene is TRBV19, the J gene TRBJ2-1; 9 bases are shared with TRBD1. Losses at the gene ends were 4 bases for V and 4 bases for J; bases not matched to a gene: 11. In germline, CDR1 is LNHDA, CDR2 SQIVND (reference sequence). CDR3 length: 17 amino acids. CDR3 in amino acids: CASSREYGDRVYNEQFF. CDR3 sequence (DNA): TGTGCCAGTAGTAGAGAGTACGGGGACAGGGTTTACAATGAGCAGTTCTTC.

The chain uses TRBV9 and TRBJ2-3; no definite D call. Germline V CDR1 and CDR2: SGDLS, YYNGEE. V was clipped by 4 bases and J by 2 bases, with 11 bases between them. This CDR3 comprises 14 residues. The DNA for the CDR3 is TGTGCCAGCAGCTCCAGCAGGTACACAGATACGCAGTATTTT. Encoded protein: CASSSSRYTDTQYF. The full variable domain, completed using reference TRBV9 and TRBJ2-3, is DSGVTQTPKHLITATGQRVTLRCSPRSGDLSVYWYQQSLDQGLQFLIQYYNGEERAKGNILERFSAQQFPDLHSELNLSSLELGDSALYFCASSSSRYTDTQYFGPGTRLTVL.